One T cell receptor (beta chain) is described in this entry. Antigen: not known. The data stem from a study of response to subunit inactivated influenza vaccine. TCRdb recomputed calls from the RT-PCR reads with MiXCR, one row per CDR3 protein. Of about 570,000 distinct CDR3 sequences in the sample, about an eighth were seen once. The CDR3 is 15 amino acids. CDR1 and CDR2 (germline): MNHNS, SASEGT. Trimming shortened V by 6 bases and J by 6 bases, and 17 bases separated the two germline ends. Study observations and caveats: New T cells are recruited in small numbers by each seasonal influenza vaccination, according to the authors' suggestion.

The TCR originated in a man over 45 who received an inactivated influenza vaccine. This chain connects TRBV6-1 to TRBJ2-2; TRBD1 might be the D (6 bases). The sample was PBMCs from blood, taken on the day of vaccination. CDR3 coding DNA: TGTGCCAGCAGGCCCGGGACACGCTCTCCCGGGGAGCTGTTTTTT. This gives the protein CASRPGTRSPGELFF.